Below, 24 T cell receptor beta chains from the same sample are listed, as sequenced in a study of T-cell reconstitution after alpha-beta-depleted transplantation in children. Molecular barcoding with unique molecular identifiers was used for the TCRbeta library. From the PCR reads, TCRdb called clonotypes with MiXCR, one entry per CDR3 protein. The sample yields 400,000 to 500,000 distinct CDR3 sequences, around 9.9% seen once. The source material was PBMCs from the stem cell graft donor, sampled from the stem cell graft. The receptor source for this set is a human donor who donated a stem cell graft to a child with acute myeloid leukemia.

V is TRBV29-1 and J is TRBJ2-2; TRBD2 aligns across 14 bases. Losses at the gene ends were 6 bases for V and 6 bases for J; bases not matched to a gene: 12. The germline CDR1 and CDR2 sequences are SQVTM and ANQGSEA. This CDR3 is 17 amino acids long. CDR3 bases: TGCAGCGTACTAGGCGGGACTAGCGGGAGATCAGCCGGGGAGCTGTTTTTT. Protein sequence: CSVLGGTSGRSAGELFF.

This clonotype was counted many times. The rearrangement links TRBV10-3 to TRBJ2-3; no clear D gene. Germline loops: CDR1 ENHRY, CDR2 SYGVKD. The V and J ends lost 0 bases and 6 bases respectively, with 13 bases between them. The CDR3 sequence is 15 residues long. CDR3 residues: CAISESLNRADTQYF. CDR3 in DNA: TGTGCCATCAGTGAGTCCCTGAACCGAGCGGATACGCAGTATTTT.

The DNA for the CDR3 is TGTGCCAGCAGCTTATTTAGGGCAATATCTAGCACAGATACGCAGTATTTT. Residues: CASSLFRAISSTDTQYF. The chain recombines TRBV7-9 with TRBJ2-3; D is uncertain. V lost 2 bases and J 0 bases, leaving 15 bases between the germline ends. Germline V CDR1 and CDR2: SEHNR, FQNEAQ (reference sequence). This CDR3 is 17 amino acids long. Full variable domain (remainder filled in from reference TRBV7-9 and TRBJ2-3): DTGVSQNPRHKITKRGQNVTFRCDPISEHNRLYWYRQTLGQGPEFLTYFQNEAQLEKSRLLSDRFSAERPKGSFSTLEIQRTEQGDSAMYLCASSLFRAISSTDTQYFGPGTRLTVL.

The chain combines TRBV29-1 with TRBJ2-7; D possibly matches TRBD1 or TRBD2 (5 bases each). CDR3 length equals 14 residues. The germline CDR1 and CDR2 sequences are SQVTM and ANQGSEA. V dropped 7 bases and J dropped 4 bases, with 20 bases sitting between them. CDR3 loop: CSAVGRPGQYEQYF. For the CDR3, the DNA is TGCAGCGCAGTGGGACGACCGGGGCAGTACGAGCAGTACTTC.

There are a few counts of this clonotype. This chain links TRBV27 with TRBJ2-4; 14 bases map to TRBD2. The CDR3 extends over 18 amino acids. Germline V CDR1 and CDR2: MNHEY, SMNVEV (reference sequence). Trimming at V came to 8 bases and at J to 1 base, leaving 10 bases not matched to a gene. CDR3 nucleotides: TGTGCCAGCTGGCCTGGGACTAGCGGGAGCTGGGCCAAAAACATTCAGTACTTC. Its protein product is CASWPGTSGSWAKNIQYF.

This clonotype has a handful of counts. V usage is TRBV7-6 and J usage is TRBJ2-7; 9 nucleotides align to TRBD2. With V trimmed by 5 bases and J by 3 bases, 8 bases remained unmatched. The CDR3 is 15 amino acids. Looked up from germline, CDR1 is SGHVS and CDR2 is FNYEAQ. Here the CDR3 reads CASSPGGAGGYEQYF. CDR3 DNA: TGTGCCAGCAGCCCAGGGGGAGCGGGAGGCTACGAGCAGTACTTC.

This clonotype was observed at least ten times. The V and J genes are TRBV29-1 and TRBJ1-2, with D tentatively TRBD1 (5 bases). Per germline, CDR1 SQVTM and CDR2 ANQGSEA. This CDR3 has 16 amino acids. V lost 3 bases to trimming and J lost 1 base, with 18 bases between them. The CDR3 DNA is TGCAGCGTTGAGACAGATCCAACATTGGGTAACTATGGCTACACCTTC. This encodes CSVETDPTLGNYGYTF.

This clonotype was counted a few times. The rearrangement joins TRBV7-6 to TRBJ2-2, with 13 positions matching TRBD2. Germline V gene lookup returns CDR1 SGHVS and CDR2 FNYEAQ. The CDR3 runs to 18 residues. Trimming at V came to 5 bases and at J to 1 base, leaving 7 bases not matched to a gene. The CDR3 region is CASSRTSGGALNTGELFF. The CDR3 nucleotides are TGTGCCAGCAGCCGTACTAGCGGGGGGGCCCTGAACACCGGGGAGCTGTTTTTT.

This clonotype was counted only a few times. The V and J genes are TRBV11-1 and TRBJ1-1; 7 nucleotides align to TRBD1. V lost 4 bases, J lost 8 bases, and 10 bases stayed unmatched. Germline CDR1 reads SGHAT; CDR2 reads FQDESV (reference sequence). The CDR3 loop spans 14 amino acids. DNA of the CDR3: TGTGCCAGCAGCTCCCTCCAGGGGGGCACCGAAGCTTTCTTT. This translates into CASSSLQGGTEAFF.

This clonotype occurred many times. V usage is TRBV20-1 and J usage is TRBJ1-4, with D possibly TRBD1 on 6 matching bases. The length of the CDR3 is 15 residues. Germline CDR1 is DFQATT and CDR2 is SNEGSKA (reference sequence). Trimming stripped 4 bases from V and 8 bases from J, with 20 bases between. CDR3 protein: CSATTPGAGGEKLFF. The CDR3 coding sequence is TGCAGTGCTACAACCCCGGGGGCCGGGGGGGAAAAACTGTTTTTT.

V gene TRBV20-1 combines with J gene TRBJ2-7, with D unclear. V lost 5 bases to trimming and J lost 5 bases, with 13 bases between them. The length of the CDR3 is 12 residues. Germline CDR1 is DFQATT and CDR2 is SNEGSKA (reference sequence). The CDR3 bases are TGCAGTGCTCCGATCCCCCCGCACGAGCAGTACTTC. Translated: CSAPIPPHEQYF.

This clonotype has a count of ten or more. V usage is TRBV4-3 and J usage is TRBJ2-1; the match to TRBD1 covers 7 bases. The germline gives CDR1 LGHNA, CDR2 YSLEER. The V segment lost 3 bases and the J segment 5 bases; nucleotides outside the gene matches: 10. The CDR3 runs to 16 residues. CDR3 DNA: TGCGCCAGCAGCCAGGGGACAGCACTTGTTCACAATGAGCAGTTCTTC. It specifies CASSQGTALVHNEQFF.

This clonotype was found many times. V usage is TRBV5-8 and J usage is TRBJ1-6; possible D gene TRBD1, 5 bases. Trimming took 3 bases from V and 5 from J, leaving 12 bases between them. The length of the CDR3 is 15 residues. CDR1 is SGHTS and CDR2 is YDEGEE in the germline V gene. CDR3 region: CASSSPGRNNSPLHF. CDR3 bases: TGTGCCAGCAGCTCCCCGGGACGGAATAATTCACCCCTCCACTTT.

V usage is TRBV25-1 and J usage is TRBJ2-3; 8 nucleotides match TRBD1. The CDR3 extends over 15 amino acids. Germline CDR1 MGHDK, CDR2 SYGVNS. V lost 1 base, J lost 6 bases, and 6 bases stayed unmatched. The CDR3 DNA reads TGTGCCAGCAGTGAATGGGGTGACAGGGGCGATACGCAGTATTTT. It specifies CASSEWGDRGDTQYF.

This clonotype showed up just a few times. This sequence joins TRBV20-1 and TRBJ2-4, with D possibly TRBD1 on 5 matching bases. The ends were cut back, 0 bases at V and 6 bases at J, with 12 bases in the middle. This CDR3 region has 14 residues. Germline V lookup: CDR1 DFQATT, CDR2 SNEGSKA (reference sequence). The CDR3 is CSARDRVVGNIQYF. Written as DNA, the CDR3 is TGCAGTGCTAGAGACAGGGTAGTTGGAAACATTCAGTACTTC.

This clonotype has a handful of counts. The chain has TRBV13 and TRBJ2-1; 9 bases agree with TRBD1. V lost 1 base, J lost 6 bases, and 16 bases stayed unmatched. Looked up from germline, CDR1 is PRHDT and CDR2 is FYEKMQ (reference sequence). The length of the CDR3 is 19 residues. The CDR3 region has the DNA TGTGCCAGCAGCTTAGCGGTTTATAGTGGGGACAGGGATTTCAATGAGCAGTTCTTC. This encodes CASSLAVYSGDRDFNEQFF.

The V call is TRBV6-2 or TRBV6-3, the J call TRBJ1-2; maybe TRBD1 (5 bases). V was pared by 6 bases and J by 8 bases, with 16 bases between. This CDR3 is built from 13 residues. Germline values: CDR1 MNHEY, CDR2 SVGEGT. CDR3 in DNA: TGTGCCAGCAGCCGGGACGCCTTGGAGGGCTACACCTTC. Translation gives CASSRDALEGYTF.

The chain uses TRBV5-1 and TRBJ2-3, with 7 bases matching TRBD2. CDR1 SGHRS and CDR2 YFSETQ come from the germline V gene. V was clipped by 5 bases and J by 1 base; unmatched bases: 7. This CDR3 has 15 amino acids. CDR3 nucleotide sequence: TGCGCCAGCAGTCTGAGCGGGGTGGGCACAGATACGCAGTATTTT. Its translation is CASSLSGVGTDTQYF.

The chain couples TRBV29-1 to TRBJ1-1; 10 positions match TRBD1. Germline V CDR1 and CDR2: SQVTM, ANQGSEA. The CDR3 runs 12 residues. J gave up 6 bases and V 8 bases, and 6 bases lay outside the gene matches. The CDR3 sequence: CSTDRGTPEAFF. CDR3 coding DNA: TGCAGCACGGACAGGGGGACCCCTGAAGCTTTCTTT.

The table lists this clonotype with a few counts. The chain has TRBV21-1 and TRBJ2-5; the table's TRBD1 call for D was not verified on the DNA. TRBV21-1 is a recognized pseudogene. There are 15 residues in the CDR3. In DNA, the CDR3 is TGTGTACCCCCTGGGAGGGGCAGGGGTTGGGAGACCCAGTACTTC. Translation: CVPPGRGRGWETQYF.

The chain uses TRBV20-1 and TRBJ2-1; D may be TRBD2 (6 bases). V lost 3 bases, J lost 6 bases, and 15 bases lay in between. Germline values: CDR1 DFQATT, CDR2 SNEGSKA (reference sequence). The CDR3 loop spans 14 amino acids. The CDR3 here is CSASLWGVGNEQFF. In nucleotides, the CDR3 is TGCAGTGCTAGTTTGTGGGGGGTTGGCAATGAGCAGTTCTTC.

V usage is TRBV20-1 and J usage is TRBJ2-1, with 8 bases lining up with TRBD1. V lost 7 bases, J lost 0 bases, and 8 bases stayed unmatched. Per the germline V gene, CDR1 is DFQATT and CDR2 is SNEGSKA (reference sequence). The CDR3 has 15 amino acids. The CDR3 DNA is TGCAGTGTCAATAGACAGGGGAACTCCTACAATGAGCAGTTCTTC. Translated: CSVNRQGNSYNEQFF.

This clonotype is medium-sized (0.01 to 0.1%). The rearrangement uses TRBV12-3 or TRBV12-4 and TRBJ2-1; D might be TRBD1 (5 bases). The CDR3 extends over 15 amino acids. V dropped 4 bases and J dropped 2 bases, with 12 bases sitting between them. CDR3 region: CASSYGQGTYNEQFF. CDR3 bases: TGTGCCAGCAGTTACGGGCAGGGCACCTACAATGAGCAGTTCTTC.

This clonotype occurred many times. The chain combines TRBV5-1 with TRBJ2-7, with 8 bases fitting TRBD1. With 0 bases clipped from V and 6 bases from J, the junction kept 8 bases outside the gene matches. CDR1 is SGHRS, CDR2 YFSETQ, per germline. CDR3 length: 15 amino acids. The CDR3 DNA sequence: TGCGCCAGCAGCTTGGACGCCGGGACAGGCCCCGAGCAGTACTTC. Translation: CASSLDAGTGPEQYF.